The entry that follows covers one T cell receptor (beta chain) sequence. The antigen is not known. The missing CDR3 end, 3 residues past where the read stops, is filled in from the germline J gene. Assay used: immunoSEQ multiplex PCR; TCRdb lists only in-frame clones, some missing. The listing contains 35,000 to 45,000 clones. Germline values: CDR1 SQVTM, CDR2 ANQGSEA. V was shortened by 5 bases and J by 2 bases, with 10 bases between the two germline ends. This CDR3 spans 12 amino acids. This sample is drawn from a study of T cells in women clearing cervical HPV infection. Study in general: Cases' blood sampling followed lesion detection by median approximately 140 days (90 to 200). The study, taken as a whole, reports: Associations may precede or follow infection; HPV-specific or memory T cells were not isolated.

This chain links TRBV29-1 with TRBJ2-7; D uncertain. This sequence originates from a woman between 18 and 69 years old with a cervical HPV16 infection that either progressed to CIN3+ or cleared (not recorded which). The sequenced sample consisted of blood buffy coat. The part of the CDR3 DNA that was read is TGCAGCGTTTACGGGTTAACCTACGAG. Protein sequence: CSVYGLTYE. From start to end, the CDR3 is CSVYGLTYEQYF.